Given below is one T cell receptor beta chain in context. Its cognate antigen is unknown. The sample comes from a study of T cell responses to AZD1222 COVID-19 vaccine. The study, taken as a whole, reports: Seropositive at baseline were only a handful of AZD1222 recipients.

Clones were read by immunoSEQ multiplex PCR, and TCRdb kept only the in-frame ones, dropping some. The sample yields over 100,000 clones, approximately 85% seen once. This TCR came from an adult who received the MenACWY meningococcal vaccine as a control. The sequencing here drew on peripheral blood, taken 28 days after the second dose of the MenACWY control vaccine.

CDR3 sequence reads: CASSDRDIPSYNSPLHF. The CDR3 coding sequence is TGTGCCAGCAGTGACCGGGACATTCCCTCCTATAATTCACCCCTCCACTTT. J is TRBJ1-6 and V is TRBV6-4, with D maybe TRBD1 (6 bases). V was shortened by 2 bases and J by 0 bases, with 11 bases between the two germline ends. The germline V gene has CDR1 MRHNA and CDR2 SNTAGT. The CDR3 spans 17 residues.